This is a list of T cell receptor beta chains from one sample in a study of CD8+CD57+ T cells in acquired aplastic anemia. MiXCR, run by TCRdb on the reads, gives a single entry per CDR3 protein. The sample shows about 160,000 distinct CDR3 sequences, roughly 40% of them seen only once. Sample: sorted CD4+, CD8+, or CD8+CD57+ T cells (not recorded which) from PBMCs. Receptor source: a human donor in good health. The CDR3 runs from the conserved cysteine through the conserved F or W. D genes are given only for firm matches. Rows may omit the clone size; those that give it use once, few, many or a size class.

clone_size: .
j_call: TRBJ2-1
v_call: TRBV12-3/TRBV12-4
d_call: .
cdr3_aa: CASSSLGSYNEQFF
cdr3_nt: TGTGCCAGCAGTAGCCTGGGATCATACAATGAGCAGTTCTTC

clone_size: .
j_call: TRBJ1-2
v_call: TRBV19
d_call: TRBD1
cdr3_aa: CASTEGAWNYGYTF
cdr3_nt: TGTGCCAGTACCGAGGGGGCCTGGAACTATGGCTACACCTTC

clone_size: once
j_call: TRBJ2-3
v_call: TRBV15
d_call: .
cdr3_aa: CATSRDLALDTQYF
cdr3_nt: TGTGCCACCAGCAGAGATCTAGCTTTAGATACGCAGTATTTT

clone_size: many
j_call: TRBJ2-1
v_call: TRBV24-1
d_call: TRBD1
cdr3_aa: CATSDRGQGNNEQFF
cdr3_nt: TGTGCCACCAGTGATCGGGGACAGGGGAACAATGAGCAGTTCTTC

clone_size: .
j_call: TRBJ1-5
v_call: TRBV15
d_call: .
cdr3_aa: CATSRPYSNQPQHF
cdr3_nt: TGTGCCACCAGCAGACCATATAGCAATCAGCCCCAGCATTTT

clone_size: many
j_call: TRBJ1-5
v_call: TRBV20-1
d_call: TRBD1
cdr3_aa: CSARGTGGNQPQHF
cdr3_nt: TGCAGTGCTAGAGGGACAGGGGGCAATCAGCCCCAGCATTTT

clone_size: .
j_call: TRBJ2-5
v_call: TRBV9
d_call: TRBD2
cdr3_aa: CASSRTSGKAGETQYF
cdr3_nt: TGTGCCAGCAGCAGGACTAGCGGGAAGGCGGGAGAGACCCAGTACTTC

clone_size: few
j_call: TRBJ2-5
v_call: TRBV25-1
d_call: .
cdr3_aa: CASSEYDTLETQYF
cdr3_nt: TGTGCCAGCAGTGAATATGACACCCTAGAGACCCAGTACTTC

clone_size: many
j_call: TRBJ2-1
v_call: TRBV19
d_call: TRBD1
cdr3_aa: CASSIGQGPYNEQFF
cdr3_nt: TGTGCCAGTAGTATTGGACAGGGCCCCTACAATGAGCAGTTCTTC

clone_size: .
j_call: TRBJ1-5
v_call: TRBV2
d_call: .
cdr3_aa: CASGLEGSNQPQHF
cdr3_nt: TGTGCCAGCGGACTGGAAGGCAGCAATCAGCCCCAGCATTTT

clone_size: .
j_call: TRBJ2-7
v_call: TRBV20-1
d_call: TRBD2
cdr3_aa: CSAETSGRLTYEQYF
cdr3_nt: TGCAGTGCCGAGACTAGCGGGAGGTTGACCTACGAGCAGTACTTC

clone_size: .
j_call: TRBJ2-7
v_call: TRBV7-6
d_call: .
cdr3_aa: CASSLQGPYEQYF
cdr3_nt: TGTGCCAGCAGCTTACAGGGTCCCTACGAGCAGTACTTC

clone_size: .
j_call: TRBJ1-4
v_call: TRBV11-1
d_call: .
cdr3_aa: CASSLALTKKGTNEKLFF
cdr3_nt: TGTGCCAGCAGCTTAGCCCTTACTAAGAAGGGAACTAATGAAAAACTGTTTTTT

clone_size: .
j_call: TRBJ1-3
v_call: TRBV7-8
d_call: .
cdr3_aa: CASSSQWSSGNTIYF
cdr3_nt: TGTGCCAGCAGCTCCCAGTGGAGCTCTGGAAACACCATATATTTT

clone_size: .
j_call: TRBJ2-7
v_call: TRBV2
d_call: TRBD1
cdr3_aa: CARRGQGAAYEQYF
cdr3_nt: TGTGCCAGGAGAGGACAGGGGGCAGCCTACGAGCAGTACTTC

clone_size: .
j_call: TRBJ1-3
v_call: TRBV6-1
d_call: TRBD1
cdr3_aa: CASRPHDRGTGNTIYF
cdr3_nt: TGTGCCAGCAGACCACACGACAGGGGGACAGGAAACACCATATATTTT

clone_size: few
j_call: TRBJ2-1
v_call: TRBV4-1
d_call: .
cdr3_aa: CASSRQVGGTFNEQFF
cdr3_nt: TGCGCCAGCAGCCGACAGGTCGGGGGAACTTTCAATGAGCAGTTCTTC

clone_size: many
j_call: TRBJ1-2
v_call: TRBV4-1
d_call: .
cdr3_aa: CASSQDNRGRGYGYTF
cdr3_nt: TGCGCCAGCAGCCAAGATAACCGGGGGCGCGGCTATGGCTACACCTTC